Following are 18 T cell receptor beta chains from one sample sequenced in a study of T cells after yellow fever vaccination. A single record per CDR3 protein comes from TCRdb applying MiXCR to the 5' RACE reads. Of more than 300,000 distinct CDR3 sequences in the sample, about 10% were seen once. Specimen: CD4+ T cells sorted from PBMCs, collected 45 days after the yellow fever booster vaccination. The receptors were sampled from a man aged 18 to 29 who received the YFV17D yellow fever vaccine.

This clonotype appeared many times. This chain uses TRBV5-6 with TRBJ2-1; D is tentatively TRBD1 or TRBD2 (5 bases each). V was clipped by 0 bases and J by 1 base, with 14 bases between them. The CDR3 has 17 amino acids. Germline V gene sequence: CDR1 SGHDT, CDR2 YYEEEE. The CDR3 nucleotides are TGTGCCAGCAGCTTGGGCTTCCGGGGCGGGTCCTACAATGAGCAGTTCTTC. Protein sequence: CASSLGFRGGSYNEQFF.

This clonotype was counted a few times. The gene calls are TRBV6-1 and TRBJ1-5, with 9 bases identical to TRBD1. The CDR3 runs 15 residues. CDR1 is MNHNS and CDR2 is SASEGT in the germline V gene. V was pared by 7 bases and J by 3 bases, with 7 bases of the junction left unmatched. The CDR3 DNA reads TGTGCCAGCACTACCGGGACAGGGCTCAATCAGCCCCAGCATTTT. Translating gives CASTTGTGLNQPQHF.

V gene TRBV2 combines with J gene TRBJ2-7, with a tentative D call TRBD1 (7 bases). In germline, CDR1 is SNHLY, CDR2 FYNNEI. The CDR3 length is 14 residues. V was shortened by 7 bases and J by 3 bases, with 16 bases between the two germline ends. The CDR3 here is CASTGQGGYYEQYV. The DNA of the CDR3 is TGTGCCAGCACCGGGCAGGGGGGTTACTACGAGCAGTACGTC.

This clonotype was seen more than once but under ten times. The V and J genes are TRBV7-2 and TRBJ2-4; D uncertain. Trimming left V 1 base short and J 5 bases short, with 12 bases between. CDR3 length: 15 residues. Germline-derived CDR1 and CDR2 are SGHTA and FQGNSA. The CDR3 spells CASSLGHGIENIQYF. DNA for the CDR3: TGTGCCAGCAGCTTAGGTCACGGTATTGAAAACATTCAGTACTTC.

This clonotype was detected only a few times. The gene calls are TRBV12-3 or TRBV12-4 and TRBJ2-3, with D perhaps matching TRBD1 (7 bases). The CDR3 is made up of 15 amino acids. V lost 3 bases to trimming and J lost 2 bases, with 12 bases between them. CDR3 nucleotide sequence: TGTGCCAGCAGTTTTCAGGGGGGTTTCACAGATACGCAGTATTTT. It encodes CASSFQGGFTDTQYF.

This clonotype was observed a handful of times. The J gene is TRBJ2-7, the V gene TRBV20-1; D gene ambiguous. The V gene's germline CDR1 is DFQATT and CDR2 SNEGSKA (reference sequence). There are 11 residues in the CDR3. V lost 2 bases to trimming and J lost 5 bases, with 7 bases between them. This CDR3 is CSARPLDEQYF. CDR3 nucleotide sequence: TGCAGTGCTAGACCCCTAGACGAGCAGTACTTC.

The J gene is TRBJ2-5, the V gene TRBV3-1; D uncertain. The CDR3 length is 14 residues. The germline gives CDR1 LGHDT, CDR2 YNNKEL (reference sequence). The germline V and J ends were trimmed by 1 base and 4 bases, with 10 bases remaining between them. The DNA of the CDR3 is TGTGCCAGCAGCCAAGGGGTACGACCAGAGACCCAGTACTTC. It encodes CASSQGVRPETQYF.

Ten or more counts support this clonotype. The chain uses TRBV28 and TRBJ1-1; D unclear. V was trimmed by 6 bases and J by 0 bases, leaving 8 bases between them. Germline CDR1 reads MDHEN; CDR2 reads SYDVKM. The CDR3 is made up of 13 amino acids. The CDR3 region is CASRGSLNTEAFF. The CDR3 nucleotides are TGTGCCAGCAGGGGATCCCTGAACACTGAAGCTTTCTTT.

The chain couples TRBV5-1 to TRBJ2-3, with 10 bases matching TRBD2. Germline V gene sequence: CDR1 SGHRS, CDR2 YFSETQ. The CDR3 loop spans 16 amino acids. V shed 2 bases, J shed 4 bases, and the junction held 7 bases outside the gene matches. CDR3 sequence: CASSFQRGGGADTQYF. CDR3 sequence (DNA): TGCGCCAGCAGCTTTCAGCGGGGGGGCGGGGCAGATACGCAGTATTTT.

The rearrangement joins TRBV7-9 to TRBJ1-1; 7 bases line up with TRBD1. This CDR3 has 13 amino acids. Germline trimming cut 7 bases from V and 2 bases from J; bases unmatched to any gene: 4. Germline assignment: CDR1 SEHNR and CDR2 FQNEAQ (reference sequence). The CDR3 here is CASTRDSNTEAFF. The CDR3, as DNA: TGTGCCAGCACCCGGGACAGCAACACTGAAGCTTTCTTT.

This sequence joins TRBV12-5 and TRBJ1-5, with TRBD1 identical over 8 bases. Unmatched junction bases numbered 8, after V lost 5 bases and J lost 8 bases. The CDR3 extends over 14 amino acids. The V gene's germline CDR1 is LGHNT and CDR2 FRNRAP. The CDR3 loop is CASGPTGDLEPQHF. The CDR3 DNA follows: TGTGCTAGTGGTCCGACAGGGGACCTCGAGCCCCAGCATTTT.

This clonotype was counted many times. The gene calls are TRBV27 and TRBJ2-1, with a possible D match to TRBD1 (5 bases). From germline, CDR1 is MNHEY and CDR2 SMNVEV (reference sequence). The V end was cut by 5 bases, the J end by 6 bases, with 14 bases between. The CDR3 runs to 14 residues. The CDR3 DNA reads as TGTGCCAGCAGTCTGTCCCGGCAGGGCAATGAGCAGTTCTTC. Protein sequence: CASSLSRQGNEQFF.

This chain connects TRBV20-1 to TRBJ1-6; D unclear. V lost 6 bases to trimming and J lost 7 bases, with 16 bases between them. This CDR3 has 14 amino acids. Germline lookup yields CDR1 DFQATT and CDR2 SNEGSKA (reference sequence). CDR3 nucleotide sequence: TGCAGTGCCAAGATAATAGTAAGGAATTCACCCCTCCACTTT. This translates into CSAKIIVRNSPLHF.

This clonotype was observed a few times. The V call is TRBV4-3, the J call TRBJ1-2; the D gene is possibly TRBD1 (5 bases). Germline-derived CDR1 and CDR2 are LGHNA and YSLEER. The CDR3 has 16 residues. The V end was cut by 0 bases, the J end by 4 bases, with 15 bases between. CDR3 nucleotide sequence: TGCGCCAGCAGCCAAGATCTAATCCAGGGAACCTATGGCTACACCTTC. The encoded protein is CASSQDLIQGTYGYTF.

This clonotype was found a few times. The chain is built from TRBV6-5 and TRBJ2-7; D perhaps matches TRBD2 (5 bases). The CDR3 is 14 residues long. Germline CDR1 reads MNHEY; CDR2 reads SVGAGI. The germline V and J ends were trimmed by 2 bases and 6 bases, with 14 bases remaining between them. The CDR3 sequence is CASSYDAAGGEQYF. The CDR3 nucleotides read TGTGCCAGCAGTTACGACGCGGCGGGTGGCGAGCAGTACTTC.

A few counts support this clonotype. The chain has TRBV6-2 or TRBV6-3 and TRBJ2-7; D call uncertain. The CDR3 has 14 amino acids. The germline V gene has CDR1 MNHEY and CDR2 SVGEGT. With 6 bases removed from V and 4 bases from J, the gap between germline ends came to 16 bases. CDR3 protein: CASSTPLAKYEQYF. The CDR3, as DNA: TGTGCCAGCAGCACCCCCCTGGCGAAATACGAGCAGTACTTC.

V is TRBV11-2 and J is TRBJ1-1, with D maybe TRBD1 (6 bases). The V and J ends lost 5 bases and 3 bases respectively, with 10 bases between them. The CDR3 sequence is 13 residues long. Germline loops: CDR1 SGHAT, CDR2 FQNNGV. In DNA, the CDR3 is TGTGCCAGCAGCCACGGACAGCACACTGAAGCTTTCTTT. Translating gives CASSHGQHTEAFF.

Comment on this clonotype: A much larger clone differs by one base, so this may be a read error. V and J are TRBV5-8 and TRBJ1-6, with unresolved D. The germline CDR1 and CDR2 sequences are SGHTS and YDEGEE. V dropped 6 bases and J dropped 18 bases, with 16 bases sitting between them. The CDR3 contains 11 residues. CDR3 coding DNA: TGTGCCAGCAATCCAGCCTGGCCCTACCACTTT. Encoded protein: CASNPAWPYHF.